What follows is one T cell receptor (beta chain) and its context. The target antigen is unknown. The read halts 3 residues ahead of the CDR3 end, with the missing end drawn from the germline J gene. V was shortened by 1 base and J by 9 bases, with 13 bases between the two germline ends. In germline, CDR1 is DFQATT, CDR2 SNEGSKA (reference sequence). The CDR3 sequence is 13 residues long. Generated by immunoSEQ multiplex PCR, the TCRdb table keeps only in-frame clones and is missing some. Its table lists some 30,000 clones. These data originate in a study of T cells in women clearing cervical HPV infection. As for the study in general: Women with histologically confirmed HPV16-related CIN3 or worse, 2 with invasive cancer, served as cases. Control women cleared a single incident HPV16 infection within 12 months. Whole-study results and caveats: Associations may precede or follow infection; HPV-specific or memory T cells were not isolated.

The clonotype was recovered from a woman aged 18 to 75 with a cervical HPV16 infection that either progressed to CIN3+ or cleared (not recorded which). Sequencing used blood buffy coat. This sequence joins TRBV20-1 and TRBJ1-5; D gene unclear. Partial CDR3 DNA: TGCAGTGCTAGAGGGGGAGGACGGGGGCCC. It encodes CSARGGGRGP. In full, the CDR3 is CSARGGGRGPQHF.